Below, 11 T cell receptor beta chains from the same sample are listed, as sequenced in a study of siplizumab effects on memory and regulatory T cells. Sequenced by immunoSEQ multiplex PCR; TCRdb stores in-frame clones only, minus some. The profile shows fewer than 70,000 clones, approximately 89% of them singletons. The sample taken for sequencing was Tregs sorted from blood. All receptors come from a human donor in good health.

The CDR3 protein is CASSYLQNNEKLFF. The CDR3 DNA reads as TGTGCCAGCAGTTACTTACAGAATAATGAAAAACTGTTTTTT. This chain joins TRBV6-5 and TRBJ1-4; no clear D. Per germline, CDR1 MNHEY and CDR2 SVGAGI. The CDR3 is 14 residues long. V gave up 1 base and J gave up 4 bases, with 7 bases separating them.

The gene calls are TRBV2 and TRBJ2-2; D is undetermined. Trimming left V 4 bases short and J 4 bases short, with 4 bases between. The germline V gene encodes CDR1 SNHLY and CDR2 FYNNEI. The CDR3 has 12 residues. CDR3 in amino acids: CASSVRTGELFF. CDR3 nucleotide sequence: TGTGCCAGCAGTGTCCGCACCGGGGAGCTGTTTTTT.

The chain carries TRBV11-1 and TRBJ2-5; the match to TRBD1 covers 8 bases. The length of the CDR3 is 13 residues. Germline V CDR1 and CDR2: SGHAT, FQDESV (reference sequence). The V gene end was trimmed by 5 bases and the J gene end by 2 bases; junction bases not matched to a gene: 1. The CDR3 spells CASSGDRQETQYF. CDR3 coding DNA: TGTGCCAGCAGCGGGGACAGGCAAGAGACCCAGTACTTC.

The V gene is TRBV28, the J gene TRBJ2-5; D ambiguous. CDR3 length: 14 amino acids. CDR1 and CDR2 from the germline V gene are MDHEN and SYDVKM. The V end was cut by 1 base, the J end by 3 bases, with 9 bases between. The CDR3 here is CASSLYAKKETQYF. The CDR3 region has the DNA TGTGCCAGCAGTTTATACGCGAAGAAAGAGACCCAGTACTTC.

The chain joins TRBV19 to TRBJ1-5; D is ambiguous. CDR1 is LNHDA and CDR2 is SQIVND in the germline V gene (reference sequence). This CDR3 has 13 amino acids. V dropped 3 bases and J dropped 7 bases, with 10 bases sitting between them. The DNA for the CDR3 is TGTGCCAGTAGTATCTCGGAAGACCAGCCCCAGCATTTT. It is translated as CASSISEDQPQHF.

V is TRBV6-1 and J is TRBJ2-1; 7 positions agree with TRBD1. The V gene end was trimmed by 2 bases and the J gene end by 8 bases; junction bases not matched to a gene: 3. The CDR3 has 13 residues. Germline lookup yields CDR1 MNHNS and CDR2 SASEGT. The CDR3 DNA reads as TGTGCCAGCAGTGAATTACAGGGGTATGAGCAGTTCTTC. Its protein is CASSELQGYEQFF.

This clone has just a few counts. The chain recombines TRBV7-8 with TRBJ2-5; TRBD1 matches at 7 bases. The germline V gene has CDR1 SGHVS and CDR2 FQNEAQ. Trimming at V came to 3 bases and at J to 1 base, leaving 5 bases not matched to a gene. The CDR3 spans 15 residues. In DNA form, the CDR3 reads TGTGCCAGCAGCTTCGCAGGGGGACCCCAAGAGACCCAGTACTTC. Protein: CASSFAGGPQETQYF.

The chain combines TRBV28 with TRBJ1-4, with 9 nucleotides matching TRBD1. Germline CDR1 MDHEN, CDR2 SYDVKM. V lost 8 bases and J lost 5; bases outside the gene matches: 3. The CDR3 extends over 13 amino acids. The CDR3: CASGGQGNEKLFF. DNA of the CDR3: TGTGCCAGCGGTGGACAGGGGAATGAAAAACTGTTTTTT.

The chain is built from TRBV29-1 and TRBJ2-3, with 11 bases identical to TRBD2. This CDR3 contains 14 residues. Germline V gene data show CDR1 as SQVTM and CDR2 as ANQGSEA. The V gene end was trimmed by 6 bases and the J gene end by 3 bases; junction bases not matched to a gene: 5. CDR3 loop: CSVSTSGITDTQYF. The CDR3 DNA follows: TGCAGCGTCTCGACTAGCGGGATAACAGATACGCAGTATTTT.

Only one count was recorded for this clone. The rearrangement links TRBV30 to TRBJ2-2, with TRBD2 identical over 8 bases. Per the germline V gene, CDR1 is GTSNPN and CDR2 is SVGIG (reference sequence). Trimming at V came to 0 bases and at J to 7 bases, leaving 7 bases not matched to a gene. CDR3 size: 15 residues. The CDR3 sequence is CAWSVSGSIVGELFF. The CDR3 nucleotides read TGTGCCTGGAGTGTAAGCGGGAGCATCGTCGGGGAGCTGTTTTTT.

The V and J genes are TRBV9 and TRBJ2-3, with D perhaps matching TRBD2 (6 bases). Per germline, CDR1 SGDLS and CDR2 YYNGEE. The V end lost 5 bases, the J end lost 0 bases, and 7 bases lay between the germline ends. The CDR3 is made up of 13 amino acids. The CDR3 nucleotides read TGTGCCAGCAGAGCGGGTAGCACAGATACGCAGTATTTT. It translates to CASRAGSTDTQYF.